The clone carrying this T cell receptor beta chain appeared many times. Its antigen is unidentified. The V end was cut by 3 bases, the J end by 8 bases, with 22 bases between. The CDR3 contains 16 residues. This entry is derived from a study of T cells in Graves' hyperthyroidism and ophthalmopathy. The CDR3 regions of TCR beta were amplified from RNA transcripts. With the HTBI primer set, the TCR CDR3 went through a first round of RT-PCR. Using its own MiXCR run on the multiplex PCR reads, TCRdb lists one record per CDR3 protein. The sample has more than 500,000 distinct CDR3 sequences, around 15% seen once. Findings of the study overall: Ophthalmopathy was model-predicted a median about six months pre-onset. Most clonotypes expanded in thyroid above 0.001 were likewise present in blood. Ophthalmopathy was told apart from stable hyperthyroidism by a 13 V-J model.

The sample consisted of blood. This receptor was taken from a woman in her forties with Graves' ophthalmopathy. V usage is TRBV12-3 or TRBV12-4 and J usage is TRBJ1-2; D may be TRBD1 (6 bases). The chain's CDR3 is CASSFEGDVNLPGYTF. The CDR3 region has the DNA TGTGCCAGCAGTTTCGAGGGGGATGTCAACCTTCCCGGCTACACCTTC.